This TCR beta chain is drawn from a study of somatic mutations in cytotoxic T cells in rheumatoid arthritis. Study observations and caveats: Rheumatoid arthritis patients showed CD8+ clonality increasing with age, unlike healthy controls. In the expanded CD8+ clones, the antigen targets remained unknown. Measurement of CD8+ T-cell clonality revealed no significant difference between rheumatoid arthritis patients and age-matched healthy controls.

Produced via immunoSEQ multiplex PCR; TCRdb's table is partial and in-frame only. The sample includes roughly 35,000 clones, under 90% seen only once; the top ten take roughly 3.4%. Buffy coats from blood donors, median age 56 years (range about 21-70), 55% female, served as healthy controls. For this clone: What it recognizes is unknown.

The CDR3 consists of 14 residues. Trimming removed 7 bases from V and 4 bases from J, with 14 bases in between. Germline assignment: CDR1 MNHNY and CDR2 SVGAGI (reference sequence). This TCR derives from a man aged 35 to 55 in good health. This chain joins TRBV6-6 and TRBJ1-3, with TRBD1 as a possible D gene (6 bases). Specimen: CD8+ T cells sorted from blood. The CDR3 protein is CASTLGGRGNTIYF. The CDR3 DNA reads as TGTGCCAGCACCCTTGGGGGGCGCGGAAACACCATATATTTT.